This T cell receptor (beta chain) is drawn from a study of cytomegalovirus exposure and HLA in healthy donors. The wider study: An early release of data contained roughly 86 million unique TCRs, which came from HLA-typed donors. Study-level points and caveats: TRBV6-2, TRBV6-3 and other indistinguishable V segments were excluded. Relative to equally common others, HLA-associated TCR beta chains showed greater clonal expansion in a later analysis.

Looked up from germline, CDR1 is MGHDK and CDR2 is SYGVNS. The CDR3 sequence is 17 residues long. V lost 2 bases to trimming and J lost 4 bases; unmatched junction nucleotides: 8. This clone appeared a single time. Its target is unknown. A multiplex PCR was run with 60 Vbeta primers and 13 Jbeta primers. Only in-frame clones appear in the TCRdb table, and some are missing; sequencing was by immunoSEQ multiplex PCR. In the table there are 100,000 to 150,000 clones, approximately 84% of which are singletons. The source material was PBMCs. The J gene is TRBJ1-4, the V gene TRBV25-1, with 9 bases identical to TRBD1. This TCR came from a man aged 18 to 30 in good health and CMV-seropositive. CDR3 sequence: CASSELQGAEYNEKLFF. In DNA, the CDR3 is TGTGCCAGCAGTGAACTACAGGGGGCGGAATATAATGAAAAACTGTTTTTT. Supplemented by reference TRBV25-1 and TRBJ1-4, the full variable domain reads EADIYQTPRYLVIGTGKKITLECSQTMGHDKMYWYQQDPGMELHLIHYSYGVNSTEKGDLSSESTVSRIRTEHFPLTLESARPSHTSQYLCASSELQGAEYNEKLFFGSGTQLSVL.